This T cell receptor (beta chain) was captured in a study of patients and donors after allogeneic stem cell transplantation. This CDR3 is built from 14 residues. The V gene lost 5 bases and the J gene lost 4 bases, with 15 bases spanning the gap. The germline V gene encodes CDR1 SGHTA and CDR2 FQGNSA. Each CDR3 protein is one row after TCRdb ran MiXCR on the RT-PCR reads. Altogether more than 850,000 distinct CDR3 sequences are present, more than 15% being singletons, with the ten largest covering around 6%. The sequence was obtained from a human donor who was either an allogeneic HSCT recipient or a stem cell or donor lymphocyte infusion donor (not recorded which). It is not recorded whose cells these are; they may come from a transplant donor. Sequencing used blood, either unsorted or a sorted T cell fraction (not recorded which). The chain joins TRBV7-2 to TRBJ2-7, with D possibly being TRBD1 (6 bases). The CDR3 loop reads CASSPGVGGYEQYF. DNA for the CDR3: TGTGCCAGCAGCCCAGGGGTAGGTGGGTACGAGCAGTACTTC.